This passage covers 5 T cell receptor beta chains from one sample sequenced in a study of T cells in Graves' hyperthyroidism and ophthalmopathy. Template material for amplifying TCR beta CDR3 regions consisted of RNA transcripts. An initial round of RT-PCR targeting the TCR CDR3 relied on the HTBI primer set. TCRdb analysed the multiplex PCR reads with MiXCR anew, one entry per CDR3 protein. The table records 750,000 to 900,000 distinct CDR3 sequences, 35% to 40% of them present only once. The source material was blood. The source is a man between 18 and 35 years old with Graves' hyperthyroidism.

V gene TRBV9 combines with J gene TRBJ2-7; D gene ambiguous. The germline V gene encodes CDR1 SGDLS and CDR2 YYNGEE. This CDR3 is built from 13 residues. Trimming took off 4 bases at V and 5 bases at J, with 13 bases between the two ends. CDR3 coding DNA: TGTGCCAGCAGCCGTGGGGATAGGAACGAGCAGTACTTC. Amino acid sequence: CASSRGDRNEQYF.

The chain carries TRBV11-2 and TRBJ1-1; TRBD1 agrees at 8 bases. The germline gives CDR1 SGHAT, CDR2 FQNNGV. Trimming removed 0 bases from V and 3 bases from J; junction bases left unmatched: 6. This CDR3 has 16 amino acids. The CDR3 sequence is CASSLDLTGGYTEAFF. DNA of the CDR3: TGTGCCAGCAGCTTAGATCTCACAGGGGGGTACACTGAAGCTTTCTTT.

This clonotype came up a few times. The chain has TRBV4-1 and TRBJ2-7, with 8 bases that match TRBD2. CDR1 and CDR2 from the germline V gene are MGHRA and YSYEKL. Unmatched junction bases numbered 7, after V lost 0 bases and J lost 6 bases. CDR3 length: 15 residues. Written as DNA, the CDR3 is TGCGCCAGCAGCCAAGAGGCCAGCGGGAGACCCGAGCAGTACTTC. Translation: CASSQEASGRPEQYF.

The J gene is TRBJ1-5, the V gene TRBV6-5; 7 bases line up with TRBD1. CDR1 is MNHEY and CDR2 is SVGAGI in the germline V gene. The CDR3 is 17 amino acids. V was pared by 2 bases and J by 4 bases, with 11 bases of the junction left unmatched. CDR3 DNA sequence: TGTGCCAGCAGTTACCCTCGACAGGGCGAAACAAATCAGCCCCAGCATTTT. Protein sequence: CASSYPRQGETNQPQHF.

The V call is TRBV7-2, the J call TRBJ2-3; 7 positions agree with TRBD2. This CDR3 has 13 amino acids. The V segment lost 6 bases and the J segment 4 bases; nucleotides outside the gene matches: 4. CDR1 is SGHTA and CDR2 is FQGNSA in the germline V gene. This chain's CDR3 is CASRPGLSDTQYF. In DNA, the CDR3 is TGTGCCAGCAGGCCGGGACTATCAGATACGCAGTATTTT.